A selection of T cell receptor beta chains follows, all from one sample in a study of blood T cell repertoires in COVID-19. The table came from immunoSEQ multiplex PCR; TCRdb's copy has only in-frame clones and leaves some out. The sample holds about 120,000 clones, under 80% seen once. The sample comprised peripheral blood. The origin of the receptors is a man in his 70s with acute or convalescent COVID-19. Each CDR3 is given with its conserved first and last residue. A D gene is named only where the DNA matches it firmly. Some rows mark clone size as missing; the rest say once, few, many or name a class of expanded clone.

v_gene	d_gene	abundance	j_gene	CDR3aa	CDR3nt
TRBV5-5	-	-	TRBJ1-5	CASSQQGMINQPQHF	TGTGCCAGCAGCCAACAGGGTATGATCAATCAGCCCCAGCATTTT
TRBV29-1	-	-	TRBJ2-6	CSVQRGPGANVLTF	TGCAGCGTTCAACGTGGGCCTGGGGCCAACGTCCTGACTTTC
TRBV4-3	TRBD2	few	TRBJ2-2	CASSQDLARDYPNTGELFF	TGCGCCAGCAGCCAAGATTTGGCCCGGGACTACCCGAACACCGGGGAGCTGTTTTTT
TRBV7-2	TRBD2	-	TRBJ2-5	CASSSQRGGRETQYF	TGTGCCAGCAGCTCCCAGCGGGGGGGCCGAGAGACCCAGTACTTC
TRBV6-2/TRBV6-3	-	few	TRBJ1-4	CASSYSGGAREKLFF	TGTGCCAGCAGTTACTCGGGGGGGGCGCGTGAAAAACTGTTTTTT
TRBV25-1	-	-	TRBJ2-4	CASSEYMGLAKNIQYF	TGTGCCAGCAGTGAATATATGGGACTAGCCAAAAACATTCAGTACTTC
TRBV7-2	TRBD1	-	TRBJ1-4	CASSSGTGVANEKLFF	TGTGCCAGCAGCTCCGGGACAGGGGTTGCAAATGAAAAACTGTTTTTT
TRBV18	TRBD1	-	TRBJ1-5	CASSGGQGSNQPQHF	TGTGCCAGCTCCGGGGGACAGGGAAGCAATCAGCCCCAGCATTTT
TRBV7-2	TRBD2	-	TRBJ2-1	CASSLALLAGAKEQFF	TGTGCCAGCAGCTTAGCTCTGCTAGCGGGGGCGAAAGAGCAGTTCTTC
TRBV4-2	-	-	TRBJ1-5	CASSQKAGNNQPQHF	TGTGCCAGCAGCCAAAAGGCAGGGAACAATCAGCCCCAGCATTTT
TRBV7-7	-	few	TRBJ2-5	CASSLEVGETQYF	TGTGCCAGCAGCCTCGAGGTCGGTGAGACCCAGTACTTC
TRBV27	-	-	TRBJ1-5	CASRGRLENQPQHF	TGTGCCAGCCGCGGGAGGCTGGAGAATCAGCCCCAGCATTTT
TRBV10-3	TRBD1	-	TRBJ2-7	CAISDDRDEQYF	TGTGCCATCAGCGATGACAGGGACGAGCAGTACTTC